What follows are 17 T cell receptor beta chains derived from one specimen sequenced in a study of blood T cell repertoires in COVID-19. Assay: immunoSEQ multiplex PCR; the TCRdb copy retains only in-frame clones and omits some. The data show under 130,000 clones, over 75% seen once. What was sequenced was peripheral blood. The receptors originated from a human donor in a cohort sampled during active or convalescent COVID-19.

This chain uses TRBV11-3 with TRBJ1-1, with D uncertain. CDR1 SGHNT and CDR2 YENEEA come from the germline V gene. The length of the CDR3 is 13 residues. V gave up 5 bases and J gave up 1 base, with 8 bases separating them. CDR3 region: CASSVGRNTEAFF. The DNA for the CDR3 is TGTGCCAGCAGCGTTGGGCGGAACACTGAAGCTTTCTTT.

The rearrangement joins TRBV27 to TRBJ2-5; TRBD2 aligns across 12 bases. The CDR3 has 18 amino acids. The V segment lost 0 bases and the J segment 3 bases; nucleotides outside the gene matches: 8. CDR1 MNHEY and CDR2 SMNVEV come from the germline V gene (reference sequence). DNA for the CDR3: TGTGCCAGCAGTTTATCGATCTATGGACTAGCGGGGAAAGAGACCCAGTACTTC. Translation gives CASSLSIYGLAGKETQYF.

V and J are TRBV28 and TRBJ1-2; the D gene is possibly TRBD1 (5 bases). The CDR3 runs 13 residues. V lost 6 bases and J 8 bases, leaving 16 bases between the germline ends. CDR1 is MDHEN and CDR2 is SYDVKM in the germline V gene. The CDR3 reads CASRTFRGLGYTF. Written as DNA, the CDR3 is TGTGCCAGCAGGACCTTTCGGGGACTAGGCTACACCTTC.

The rearrangement joins TRBV14 to TRBJ1-2; no definite D call. V was pared by 0 bases and J by 4 bases, with 6 bases between. The CDR3 runs 13 residues. CDR1 and CDR2 (germline): SGHDN, FVKESK. CDR3 sequence (DNA): TGTGCCAGCAGCCAAGACAGGTTCTATGGCTACACCTTC. Translated, it gives CASSQDRFYGYTF.

J is TRBJ1-1 and V is TRBV3-1 (or the pseudogene TRBV3-2); no definite D call. The ends were cut back, 1 base at V and 0 bases at J, with 3 bases in the middle. The CDR3 consists of 13 residues. Germline V gene lookup returns CDR1 LGHDT and CDR2 YNNKEL (reference sequence). CDR3 loop: CASSQVMNTEAFF. CDR3 in DNA: TGTGCCAGCAGCCAAGTAATGAACACTGAAGCTTTCTTT.

The V and J genes are TRBV7-6 and TRBJ2-3; 9 positions agree with TRBD2. This CDR3 spans 15 amino acids. Germline CDR1 SGHVS, CDR2 FNYEAQ. The V gene end was trimmed by 1 base and the J gene end by 6 bases; junction bases not matched to a gene: 5. CDR3 bases: TGTGCCAGCAGCTTAGTAGGTAGCGGGGGTGATACGCAGTATTTT. Encoded protein: CASSLVGSGGDTQYF.

V gene TRBV5-1 combines with J gene TRBJ1-2; TRBD1 aligns across 9 bases. The germline V gene has CDR1 SGHRS and CDR2 YFSETQ. The CDR3 totals 15 residues. J was trimmed by 3 bases and V by 4 bases; bases with no gene match: 7. DNA of the CDR3: TGCGCCAGCAGCACGACTAACAGGGGGCACTATGGCTACACCTTC. Translation gives CASSTTNRGHYGYTF.

This clone showed up just a few times. V gene TRBV6-1 combines with J gene TRBJ1-2, with D possibly TRBD1 on 5 matching bases. Per the germline V gene, CDR1 is MNHNS and CDR2 is SASEGT. The CDR3 has 14 residues. The ends were cut back, 2 bases at V and 1 base at J, with 8 bases in the middle. CDR3 DNA: TGTGCCAGCAGTGAACGACAGCTTAACTATGGCTACACCTTC. This gives the protein CASSERQLNYGYTF.

The chain links TRBV4-1 to TRBJ2-1; TRBD1 aligns across 7 bases. Germline V gene sequence: CDR1 MGHRA, CDR2 YSYEKL. This CDR3 has 15 amino acids. The ends lost 0 bases at V and 3 bases at J; junction bases unmatched: 2. The CDR3 DNA sequence: TGCGCCAGCAGCCAAGACGGGACAGACTACAATGAGCAGTTCTTC. This encodes CASSQDGTDYNEQFF.

V usage is TRBV18 and J usage is TRBJ2-5, with TRBD1 matching 7 bases. The ends lost 4 bases at V and 4 bases at J; junction bases unmatched: 6. The CDR3 covers 14 residues. Germline V gene lookup returns CDR1 KGHSH and CDR2 LQKENI. The CDR3 DNA reads TGTGCCAGCTCACAACAGGGGACGGGAGAGACCCAGTACTTC. This codes for CASSQQGTGETQYF.

The chain joins TRBV18 to TRBJ1-2; 10 bases match TRBD1. Trimming at V came to 6 bases and at J to 2 bases, leaving 6 bases not matched to a gene. The CDR3 length is 15 residues. Germline CDR1 KGHSH, CDR2 LQKENI. The CDR3 spells CASSPGDRGNYGYTF. The CDR3 coding sequence is TGTGCCAGCTCCCCGGGGGACAGGGGCAACTATGGCTACACCTTC.

The chain joins TRBV7-9 to TRBJ2-1, with TRBD1 matching over 8 bases. The germline CDR1 and CDR2 sequences are SEHNR and FQNEAQ (reference sequence). V was clipped by 4 bases and J by 2 bases; unmatched bases: 7. CDR3 length: 16 residues. In DNA, the CDR3 is TGTGCCAGCAGCTATGGCTGGGGACAGGCCTACAATGAGCAGTTCTTC. The encoded protein is CASSYGWGQAYNEQFF.

The chain joins TRBV5-6 to TRBJ2-5; 7 nucleotides line up with TRBD1. The CDR3 runs to 14 residues. Losses at the gene ends were 3 bases for V and 2 bases for J; bases not matched to a gene: 4. Per the germline V gene, CDR1 is SGHDT and CDR2 is YYEEEE. The CDR3 here is CASSWPGQQETQYF. The CDR3 DNA follows: TGTGCCAGCAGCTGGCCGGGACAGCAAGAGACCCAGTACTTC.

The chain has TRBV6-6 and TRBJ1-1; no reliable D call. There are 12 residues in the CDR3. V lost 6 bases and J 3 bases, leaving 8 bases between the germline ends. Germline-derived CDR1 and CDR2 are MNHNY and SVGAGI (reference sequence). The CDR3 spells CASRQYYTEAFF. The CDR3 DNA reads TGTGCCAGCAGACAGTACTACACTGAAGCTTTCTTT.

This clone was seen a handful of times. The CDR3 DNA is TGTGCCAGCAGTTTTACAGAGATGAACACTGAAGCTTTCTTT. It is translated as CASSFTEMNTEAFF. The chain links TRBV6-5 to TRBJ1-1; D call uncertain. Germline-derived CDR1 and CDR2 are MNHEY and SVGAGI. The length of the CDR3 is 14 residues. The ends were cut back, 4 bases at V and 0 bases at J, with 9 bases in the middle.

The CDR3 spells CASSAGRNTEAFF. In nucleotides, the CDR3 is TGTGCCAGCAGCGCCGGTCGGAACACTGAAGCTTTCTTT. This sequence joins TRBV7-3 and TRBJ1-1; D remains ambiguous. The CDR3 is 13 residues long. Trimming took off 5 bases at V and 1 base at J, with 8 bases between the two ends. Germline assignment: CDR1 SGHTA and CDR2 FQGTGA.

This chain uses TRBV18 with TRBJ2-7, with a weak D call TRBD2 (7 bases). Germline V gene lookup returns CDR1 KGHSH and CDR2 LQKENI. CDR3 length: 18 residues. V was cut by 0 bases and J by 6 bases, with 24 bases left in between. The CDR3 DNA sequence: TGTGCCAGCTCACCACCCCTTGGTGGGGGGGCTAAAGGGGCCGAGCAGTACTTC. Translation: CASSPPLGGGAKGAEQYF.